One sample yielded the 28 T cell receptor beta chains listed below, sequenced in a study of OX40 agonist ivuxolimab in advanced cancers. Clones were sequenced by immunoSEQ multiplex PCR, and TCRdb holds only the in-frame ones, with some missing. Of about 19,000 clones listed, 65% to 70% are singletons. The sequences come from CD4+ or CD8+ T cells sorted from blood, collected in a trial of the OX40 agonist ivuxolimab. The receptors here all came from an adult with an advanced solid tumor such as melanoma, head and neck, liver or kidney cancer.

This chain uses TRBV6-5 with TRBJ2-7, with D unresolved. The CDR3 length is 11 residues. V was cut by 8 bases and J by 2 bases, with 7 bases left in between. The germline CDR1 and CDR2 sequences are MNHEY and SVGAGI. This CDR3 is CASVETYEQYF. DNA of the CDR3: TGTGCCAGCGTAGAAACCTACGAGCAGTACTTC.

In regard to this clone: Other DNA sequences in this specimen translate into the identical CDR3. J is TRBJ1-1 and V is TRBV7-9; 7 bases are shared with TRBD1. The CDR3 covers 14 residues. J gave up 4 bases and V 1 base, and 3 bases lay outside the gene matches. From germline, CDR1 is SEHNR and CDR2 FQNEAQ (reference sequence). The CDR3, as DNA: TGTGCCAGCAGCTTAGTAGGGGGCGGCACTGAAGCTTTCTTT. This codes for CASSLVGGGTEAFF.

J is TRBJ2-7 and V is TRBV28, with TRBD2 identical over 9 bases. Per the germline V gene, CDR1 is MDHEN and CDR2 is SYDVKM. The CDR3 extends over 15 amino acids. The ends lost 2 bases at V and 3 bases at J; junction bases unmatched: 5. CDR3 amino acids: CASSLNLAGLYEQYF. The CDR3 nucleotides are TGTGCCAGCAGTTTAAACCTAGCGGGACTCTACGAGCAGTACTTC.

This CDR3 is CASSYDEGALGQPQHF. Written as DNA, the CDR3 is TGTGCCAGCAGTTACGACGAGGGGGCGCTTGGTCAGCCCCAGCATTTT. The chain employs TRBV6-4 and TRBJ1-5, with 7 nucleotides matching TRBD1. This CDR3 is built from 16 residues. Losses at the gene ends were 5 bases for V and 6 bases for J; bases not matched to a gene: 13. Germline CDR1 reads MRHNA; CDR2 reads SNTAGT.

This sequence joins TRBV4-3 and TRBJ2-2; the D is unclear. Trimming cost V 4 bases and J 8 bases, with 11 bases left between them. CDR1 and CDR2 from the germline V gene are LGHNA and YSLEER. The length of the CDR3 is 13 residues. The CDR3 coding sequence is TGCGCCAGCAGCCGAGAGTTCCCGGGGGAGCTGTTTTTT. It is translated as CASSREFPGELFF.

This chain uses TRBV5-6 with TRBJ1-1; D is uncertain. The CDR3 totals 17 residues. V was clipped by 4 bases and J by 3 bases, with 22 bases between them. The germline V gene has CDR1 SGHDT and CDR2 YYEEEE. The CDR3 bases are TGTGCCAGCAGCCTTCTGAAAGGGAGAGAGGAGGACACTGAAGCTTTCTTT. It is translated as CASSLLKGREEDTEAFF.

Only a few counts were recorded for this clone. V usage is TRBV5-1 and J usage is TRBJ2-5; D is perhaps TRBD1 (7 bases). This CDR3 is built from 14 residues. V lost 4 bases and J 9 bases, leaving 19 bases between the germline ends. Germline CDR1 is SGHRS and CDR2 is YFSETQ. The CDR3 sequence is CASSGGDSPLPQYF. The CDR3 nucleotides are TGCGCCAGCAGCGGAGGGGACAGCCCCCTTCCCCAGTACTTC.

The chain is built from TRBV27 and TRBJ2-7; 13 nucleotides align to TRBD2. The CDR3 extends over 13 amino acids. Germline V lookup: CDR1 MNHEY, CDR2 SMNVEV (reference sequence). V trimming: 8 bases; J trimming: 6 bases; junction bases outside the gene matches: 4. In nucleotides, the CDR3 is TGTGCCAGCGGACTAGCGGGAGTCTCCGAGCAGTACTTC. Its translation: CASGLAGVSEQYF.

This chain connects TRBV6-6 to TRBJ2-1; D is unresolved. V shed 2 bases and J shed 4 bases, with 9 bases lying between them. CDR1 is MNHNY, CDR2 SVGAGI, per germline (reference sequence). This CDR3 is 14 amino acids long. In DNA form, the CDR3 reads TGTGCCAGCAGTTACGATCCAGGATACAATGAGCAGTTCTTC. Protein product: CASSYDPGYNEQFF.

This chain connects TRBV4-2 to TRBJ1-2; D unresolved. From germline, CDR1 is LGHNA and CDR2 YNFKEQ. This CDR3 has 16 amino acids. V lost 1 base to trimming and J lost 2 bases, with 14 bases between them. CDR3 loop: CASSQGVEVTNYGYTF. The CDR3 bases are TGTGCCAGCAGCCAAGGAGTGGAGGTCACGAACTATGGCTACACCTTC.

At least ten counts were recorded for this clone. The chain couples TRBV7-9 to TRBJ2-3; possible D gene TRBD2, 6 bases. This CDR3 region has 15 residues. Per germline, CDR1 SEHNR and CDR2 FQNEAQ (reference sequence). The V end lost 5 bases, the J end lost 0 bases, and 12 bases lay between the germline ends. This CDR3 is CASSPAEGSTDTQYF. CDR3 sequence (DNA): TGTGCCAGCAGCCCGGCGGAGGGTAGCACAGATACGCAGTATTTT. The entire variable domain, with the rest obtained from reference TRBV7-9 and TRBJ2-3, is as follows: DTGVSQNPRHKITKRGQNVTFRCDPISEHNRLYWYRQTLGQGPEFLTYFQNEAQLEKSRLLSDRFSAERPKGSFSTLEIQRTEQGDSAMYLCASSPAEGSTDTQYFGPGTRLTVL.

The chain combines TRBV11-1 with TRBJ2-7; tentative D call: TRBD2 (5 bases). The CDR3 is 12 amino acids. V was cut by 4 bases and J by 5 bases, with 9 bases left in between. Germline CDR1 reads SGHAT; CDR2 reads FQDESV (reference sequence). The CDR3 loop reads CASSSTSHEQYF. As DNA, the CDR3 is TGTGCCAGCAGCTCAACTAGTCACGAGCAGTACTTC.

V is TRBV27 and J is TRBJ2-7; either TRBD1 or TRBD2 may supply D (5 bases each). CDR3 length: 16 amino acids. Germline loops: CDR1 MNHEY, CDR2 SMNVEV (reference sequence). V shed 0 bases and J shed 5 bases, with 17 bases lying between them. CDR3 sequence (DNA): TGTGCCAGCAGTTTATCGAGGAGTTCTTGGGACCACGAGCAGTACTTC. This translates into CASSLSRSSWDHEQYF.

The chain links TRBV6-5 to TRBJ2-3, with D possibly matching TRBD2 (6 bases). Germline V gives CDR1 MNHEY, CDR2 SVGAGI. V was trimmed by 6 bases and J by 3 bases, leaving 16 bases between them. The CDR3 covers 15 residues. The CDR3 sequence is CASSDRDSYTDTQYF. CDR3 bases: TGTGCCAGCAGCGATAGGGACTCTTATACAGATACGCAGTATTTT.

V and J are TRBV25-1 and TRBJ2-2, with D unclear. V was clipped by 5 bases and J by 6 bases, with 7 bases between them. This CDR3 is built from 12 residues. Germline CDR1 is MGHDK and CDR2 is SYGVNS. As DNA, the CDR3 is TGTGCCAGCAGTTTCGAGGCCGGGGAGCTGTTTTTT. Translation gives CASSFEAGELFF.

This chain uses TRBV14 with TRBJ2-6; D is perhaps TRBD1 or TRBD2 (5 bases each). The CDR3 is 15 amino acids. V was clipped by 4 bases and J by 2 bases, with 9 bases between them. CDR1 and CDR2 from the germline V gene are SGHDN and FVKESK. Here the CDR3 DNA reads TGTGCCAGCAGCCTCAGGGACGCTGGGGCCAACGTCCTGACTTTC. It specifies CASSLRDAGANVLTF.

V is TRBV4-1 and J is TRBJ2-7; TRBD1 matches at 8 bases. This CDR3 is built from 14 residues. V was pared by 5 bases and J by 2 bases, with 5 bases of the junction left unmatched. Per the germline V gene, CDR1 is MGHRA and CDR2 is YSYEKL. CDR3 sequence (DNA): TGCGCCAGCAGCTTGGGGACAGGAGCCTACGAGCAGTACTTC. Protein: CASSLGTGAYEQYF.

The J gene is TRBJ2-7, the V gene TRBV6-5; TRBD1 matches at 7 bases. The length of the CDR3 is 16 residues. Germline V gene sequence: CDR1 MNHEY, CDR2 SVGAGI. The V and J ends lost 0 bases and 2 bases, in that order; junction bases with no gene match: 7. This CDR3 reads CASSYSSQGNPYEQYF. In nucleotides, the CDR3 is TGTGCCAGCAGTTACTCGTCACAGGGGAACCCCTACGAGCAGTACTTC.

This sequence joins TRBV4-1 and TRBJ2-5; TRBD1 or TRBD2 may be the D gene (5 bases each). The CDR3 consists of 15 residues. Germline CDR1 is MGHRA and CDR2 is YSYEKL. V was pared by 2 bases and J by 5 bases, with 15 bases between. Here the CDR3 reads CASSQQPGRGETQYF. The CDR3 DNA follows: TGCGCCAGCAGCCAACAACCGGGACGTGGGGAGACCCAGTACTTC.

The CDR3 here is CASSYSWGEAHEQYF. CDR3 in DNA: TGTGCCAGCAGTTACTCTTGGGGCGAGGCCCACGAGCAGTACTTC. The rearrangement joins TRBV6-6 to TRBJ2-7; D may be TRBD1 (5 bases). The CDR3 is 15 residues long. Germline CDR1 and CDR2: MNHNY and SVGAGI (reference sequence). Between the trimmed V and J ends, which lost 0 bases and 5 bases, there was a span of 14 bases.

The chain uses TRBV28 and TRBJ2-1; D uncertain. The CDR3 loop spans 14 amino acids. Germline assignment: CDR1 MDHEN and CDR2 SYDVKM. Trimming stripped 5 bases from V and 1 base from J, with 9 bases between. CDR3 in DNA: TGTGCCAGCAGTCTAGTCGGATCCTACAATGAGCAGTTCTTC. Its translation: CASSLVGSYNEQFF.

V usage is TRBV7-2 and J usage is TRBJ2-5; D gene uncertain. Trimming removed 5 bases from V and 5 bases from J, with 12 bases in between. CDR3 length: 13 residues. Germline assignment: CDR1 SGHTA and CDR2 FQGNSA. In DNA, the CDR3 is TGTGCCAGCAGCCCGGGCGCGGAGGAGACCCAGTACTTC. Its translation: CASSPGAEETQYF.

The chain employs TRBV19 and TRBJ1-5; D is ambiguous. V lost 0 bases and J 9 bases, leaving 9 bases between the germline ends. CDR1 is LNHDA, CDR2 SQIVND, per germline (reference sequence). The CDR3 runs to 13 residues. The CDR3 DNA is TGTGCCAGTAGTATAGATAGAGAGCTGCCCCAGCATTTT. This codes for CASSIDRELPQHF.

The chain employs TRBV11-2 and TRBJ2-5; 8 nucleotides align to TRBD2. J was trimmed by 0 bases and V by 1 base; bases with no gene match: 10. This CDR3 contains 18 residues. Per the germline V gene, CDR1 is SGHAT and CDR2 is FQNNGV. The CDR3: CASSLGDFSGVNQETQYF. The CDR3 region has the DNA TGTGCCAGCAGCTTAGGCGATTTTAGCGGGGTTAACCAAGAGACCCAGTACTTC. The full variable domain, rest sourced from reference TRBV11-2 and TRBJ2-5, is EAGVAQSPRYKIIEKRQSVAFWCNPISGHATLYWYQQILGQGPKLLIQFQNNGVVDDSQLPKDRFSAERLKGVDSTLKIQPAKLEDSAVYLCASSLGDFSGVNQETQYFGPGTRLLVL.

This clone rates as medium-sized. This sample also contains other DNA sequences that code for the same CDR3. V and J are TRBV2 and TRBJ2-1; D is perhaps TRBD1 (6 bases). The germline V gene has CDR1 SNHLY and CDR2 FYNNEI. V was trimmed by 3 bases and J by 4 bases, leaving 10 bases between them. CDR3 length equals 14 residues. CDR3 coding DNA: TGTGCCAGCAGTGAGGACAGCTCTTACAATGAGCAGTTCTTC. This encodes CASSEDSSYNEQFF.

This clone is termed medium-sized (0.01 to 0.1%). Written as DNA, the CDR3 is TGTGCCAGCTCACCCGCTAGCGGAGAGAACACCGGGGAGCTGTTTTTT. As protein: CASSPASGENTGELFF. This sequence joins TRBV18 and TRBJ2-2; 7 bases fit TRBD2. Unmatched junction bases numbered 5, after V lost 3 bases and J lost 1 base. The CDR3 runs 16 residues. The germline V gene encodes CDR1 KGHSH and CDR2 LQKENI.

The rearrangement links TRBV19 to TRBJ2-1, with D possibly TRBD2 on 5 matching bases. Germline assignment: CDR1 LNHDA and CDR2 SQIVND (reference sequence). Trimming shortened V by 5 bases and J by 0 bases, and 17 bases separated the two germline ends. The CDR3 spans 17 residues. This chain's CDR3 is CASSGRLPPGSYNEQFF. CDR3 DNA sequence: TGTGCCAGTAGTGGGAGACTTCCCCCCGGCTCCTACAATGAGCAGTTCTTC.

V usage is TRBV6-1 and J usage is TRBJ2-3; no firm D call. This CDR3 comprises 12 residues. Germline CDR1 and CDR2: MNHNS and SASEGT. V was cut by 4 bases and J by 6 bases, with 8 bases left in between. The CDR3 DNA reads TGTGCCAGCAGTGGCTACGCTGATACGCAGTATTTT. Translated: CASSGYADTQYF.